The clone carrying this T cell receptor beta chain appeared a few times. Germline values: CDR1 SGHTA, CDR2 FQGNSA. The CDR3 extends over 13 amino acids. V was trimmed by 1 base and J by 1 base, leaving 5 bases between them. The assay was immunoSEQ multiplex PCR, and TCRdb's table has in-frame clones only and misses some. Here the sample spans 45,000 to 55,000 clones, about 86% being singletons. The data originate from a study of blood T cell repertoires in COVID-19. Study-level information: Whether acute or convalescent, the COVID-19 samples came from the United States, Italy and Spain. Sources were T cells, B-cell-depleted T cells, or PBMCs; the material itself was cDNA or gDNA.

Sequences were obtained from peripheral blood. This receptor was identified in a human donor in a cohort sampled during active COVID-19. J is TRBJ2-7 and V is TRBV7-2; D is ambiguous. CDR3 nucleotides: TGTGCCAGCAGCTTAGTGCGGTCCTACGAGCAGTACTTC. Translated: CASSLVRSYEQYF.